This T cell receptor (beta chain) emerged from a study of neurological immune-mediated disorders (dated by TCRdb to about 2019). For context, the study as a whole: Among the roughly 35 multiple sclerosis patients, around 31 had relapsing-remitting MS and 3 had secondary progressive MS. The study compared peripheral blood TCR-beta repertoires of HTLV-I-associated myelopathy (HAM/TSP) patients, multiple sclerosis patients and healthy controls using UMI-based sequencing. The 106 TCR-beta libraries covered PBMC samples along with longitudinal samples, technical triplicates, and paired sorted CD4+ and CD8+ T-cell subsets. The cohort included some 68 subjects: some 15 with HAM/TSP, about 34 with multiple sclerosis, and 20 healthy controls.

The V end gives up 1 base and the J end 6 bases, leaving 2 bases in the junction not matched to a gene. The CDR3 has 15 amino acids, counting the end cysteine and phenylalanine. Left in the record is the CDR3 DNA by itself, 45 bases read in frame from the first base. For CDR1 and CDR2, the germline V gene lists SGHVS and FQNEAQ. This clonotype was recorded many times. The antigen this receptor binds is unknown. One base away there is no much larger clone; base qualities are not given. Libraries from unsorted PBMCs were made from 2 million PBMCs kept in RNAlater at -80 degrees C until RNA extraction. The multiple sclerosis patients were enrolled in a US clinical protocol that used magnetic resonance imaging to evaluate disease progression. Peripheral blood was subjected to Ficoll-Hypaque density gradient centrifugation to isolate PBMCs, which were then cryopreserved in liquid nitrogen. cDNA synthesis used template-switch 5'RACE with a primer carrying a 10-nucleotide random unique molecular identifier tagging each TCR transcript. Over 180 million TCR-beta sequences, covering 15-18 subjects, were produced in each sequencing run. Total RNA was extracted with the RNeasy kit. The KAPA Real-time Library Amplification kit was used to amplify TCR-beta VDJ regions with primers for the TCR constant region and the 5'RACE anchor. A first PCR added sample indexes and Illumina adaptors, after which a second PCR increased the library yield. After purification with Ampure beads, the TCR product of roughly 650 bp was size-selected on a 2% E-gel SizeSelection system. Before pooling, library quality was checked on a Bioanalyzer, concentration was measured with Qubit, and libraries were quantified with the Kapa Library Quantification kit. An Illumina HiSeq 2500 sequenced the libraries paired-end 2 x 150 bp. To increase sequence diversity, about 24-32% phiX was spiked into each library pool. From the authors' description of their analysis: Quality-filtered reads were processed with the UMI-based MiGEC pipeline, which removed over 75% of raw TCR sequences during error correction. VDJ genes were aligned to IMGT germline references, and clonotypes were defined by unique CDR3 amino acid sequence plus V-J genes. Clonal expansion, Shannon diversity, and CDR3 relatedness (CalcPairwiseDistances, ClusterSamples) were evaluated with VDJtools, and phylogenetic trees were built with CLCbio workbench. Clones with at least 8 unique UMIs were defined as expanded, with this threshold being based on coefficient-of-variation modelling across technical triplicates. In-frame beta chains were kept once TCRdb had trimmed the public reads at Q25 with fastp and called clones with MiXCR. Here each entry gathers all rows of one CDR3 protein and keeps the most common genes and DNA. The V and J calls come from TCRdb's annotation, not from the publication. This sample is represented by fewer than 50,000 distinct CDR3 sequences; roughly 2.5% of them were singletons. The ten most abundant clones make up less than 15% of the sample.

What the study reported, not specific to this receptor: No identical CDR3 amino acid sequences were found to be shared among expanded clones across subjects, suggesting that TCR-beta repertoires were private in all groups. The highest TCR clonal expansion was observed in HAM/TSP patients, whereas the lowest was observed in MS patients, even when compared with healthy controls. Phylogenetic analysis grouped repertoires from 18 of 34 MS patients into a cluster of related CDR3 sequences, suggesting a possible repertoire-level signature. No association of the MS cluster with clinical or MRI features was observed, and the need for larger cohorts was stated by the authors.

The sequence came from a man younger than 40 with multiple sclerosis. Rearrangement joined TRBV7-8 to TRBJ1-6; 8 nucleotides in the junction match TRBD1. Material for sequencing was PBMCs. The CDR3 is CASSLGQGANSPLHF. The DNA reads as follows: TGTGCCAGCAGCTTAGGGCAGGGGGCTAATTCACCCCTCCACTTT.